This TCR beta chain was observed in a study of shared clonotypes between healthy human individuals. CDR3 length: 15 amino acids. Germline V lookup: CDR1 SGHRS, CDR2 YFSETQ. V lost 1 base to trimming and J lost 4 bases; unmatched junction nucleotides: 3. Whole-study results and caveats: Apart from blood, nothing was sampled; tissue repertoires likely differ. Read depth was anticipated to influence clonotype sharing among donors.

This was a deep-level run. The repertoire was sequenced with immunoSEQ multiplex PCR; TCRdb's copy has only in-frame clones and lacks some. The sample includes approximately 480,000 clones, over 75% of them seen just once. This clone was counted between two and nine times. Antigen: not known. HIV-negative, healthy adults without recent acute infections or vaccinations were the donors. Sequencing was carried out using PBMCs. The origin of this receptor is a woman aged 40 to 55 in good health. Some clones in this sample may be carry-over from other donors' samples. This chain joins TRBV5-1 and TRBJ2-1, with TRBD2 identical over 9 bases. CDR3 residues: CASSLIAGVYNEQFF. The DNA of the CDR3 is TGCGCCAGCAGCTTGATAGCGGGGGTATACAATGAGCAGTTCTTC.